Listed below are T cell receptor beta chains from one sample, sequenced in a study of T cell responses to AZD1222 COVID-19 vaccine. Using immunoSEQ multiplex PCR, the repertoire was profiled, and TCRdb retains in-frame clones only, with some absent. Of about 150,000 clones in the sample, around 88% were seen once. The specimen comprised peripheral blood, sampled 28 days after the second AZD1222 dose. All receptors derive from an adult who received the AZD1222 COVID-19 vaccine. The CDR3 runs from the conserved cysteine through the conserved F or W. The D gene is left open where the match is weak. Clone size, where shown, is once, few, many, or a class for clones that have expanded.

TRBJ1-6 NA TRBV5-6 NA TGTGCCAGCAGCAGTATCGACAGGATTGGTAATTCACCCCTCCACTTT CASSSIDRIGNSPLHF
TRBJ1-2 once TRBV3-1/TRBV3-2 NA TGTGCCAGCAGCCAAGTGGACAGCACCTATGGCTACACCTTC CASSQVDSTYGYTF
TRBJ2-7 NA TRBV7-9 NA TGTGCCAGCAGCCAGGACAAAGGTTATTACGAGCAGTACTTC CASSQDKGYYEQYF
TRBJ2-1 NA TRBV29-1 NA TGCAGCGTACCCGGGGGAGCGGCCCTTTACAATGAGCAGTTCTTC CSVPGGAALYNEQFF
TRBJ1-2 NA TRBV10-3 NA TGTGCCATCAGGGCAGGGAGTTGGGATGGCTACACCTTC CAIRAGSWDGYTF
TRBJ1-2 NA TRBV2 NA TGTGCCAGCAGTGAGGGGCAGGGGTGGTATGGCTACACCTTC CASSEGQGWYGYTF
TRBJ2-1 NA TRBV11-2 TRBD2 TGTGCCAGCAGCTCTTACGGGTCTGGGCGGCGGGGGGAGCAGTTCTTC CASSSYGSGRRGEQFF
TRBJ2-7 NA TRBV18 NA TGTGCCAGCTCACTCCGGACTCTCGACGAGCAGTACTTC CASSLRTLDEQYF
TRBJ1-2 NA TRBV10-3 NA TGTGCCATCAGTCGGGGGTCAATCATTGAGGGGTATGGCTACACCTTC CAISRGSIIEGYGYTF
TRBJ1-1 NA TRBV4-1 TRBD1 TGCGCCAGCAGCCGGGACAGAACAAACACTGAAGCTTTCTTT CASSRDRTNTEAFF
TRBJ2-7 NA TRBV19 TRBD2 TGTGCCAGTAGTATCGGCACGGGGGGGTACGAGCAGTACTTC CASSIGTGGYEQYF
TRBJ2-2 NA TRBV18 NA TGTGCCATTACACCACCTCAAGACCAGGGCACCGGGGAGCTGTTTTTT CAITPPQDQGTGELFF
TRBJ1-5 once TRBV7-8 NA TGTGCCACCAGCCAAAGTGGCAATCAGCCCCAGCATTTT CATSQSGNQPQHF
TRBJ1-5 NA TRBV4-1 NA TGCGCCAGCAGCCAAGATTACAGTCCTAGCAATCAGCCCCAGCATTTT CASSQDYSPSNQPQHF
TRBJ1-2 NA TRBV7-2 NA TGTGCCAGCAGCCCCAGCAGGGCTAACTATGGCTACACCTTC CASSPSRANYGYTF
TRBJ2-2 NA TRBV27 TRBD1 TGTGCCAGCAGGACAGGGGGCGGCACCGGGGAGCTGTTTTTT CASRTGGGTGELFF
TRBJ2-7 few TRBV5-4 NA TGTGCCAGCAGCCCTGGAGTGAAGGACAGAGCCTACGAGCAGTACTTC CASSPGVKDRAYEQYF
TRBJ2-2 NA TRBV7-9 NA TGTGCCAGCAGCTTTGCCGGGACCGGGGAGCTGTTTTTT CASSFAGTGELFF
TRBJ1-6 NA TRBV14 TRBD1 TGTGCCAGCAGCCAAGACCCTCAGGGGGTAAATTCACCCCTCCACTTT CASSQDPQGVNSPLHF
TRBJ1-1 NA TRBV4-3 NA TGCGCCAGCAGCCAAGTTTCGGGGGATACTGAAGCTTTCTTT CASSQVSGDTEAFF
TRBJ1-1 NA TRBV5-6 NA TGTGCCAGCAGCTTGGGAAGCCGCGGCACTGAAGCTTTCTTT CASSLGSRGTEAFF
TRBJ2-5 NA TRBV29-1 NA TGCAGCGTCTCTCAGGGAGACCAAGAGACCCAGTACTTC CSVSQGDQETQYF
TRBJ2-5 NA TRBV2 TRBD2 TGTGCCAGCAAGGCGTTGACTAGCGGGGCAGAGACCCAGTACTTC CASKALTSGAETQYF
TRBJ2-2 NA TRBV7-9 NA TGTGCCAGCAGCCCGCCCGGCACAGCGTCCACCGGGGAGCTGTTTTTT CASSPPGTASTGELFF
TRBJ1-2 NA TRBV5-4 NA TGTGCCAGCAGCCCCCGGGGTGGCTATGGCTACACCTTC CASSPRGGYGYTF
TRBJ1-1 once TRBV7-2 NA TGTGCCAGCAGCTTAGCAGGGGGGACAGCTTTCTTT CASSLAGGTAFF
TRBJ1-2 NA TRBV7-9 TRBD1 TGTGCCAGCGGAATACCGGGACAGGGAAATGGCTACACCTTC CASGIPGQGNGYTF
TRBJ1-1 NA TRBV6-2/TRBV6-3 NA TGTGCCAGCAGTTACGCAAGCGACACTGAAGCTTTCTTT CASSYASDTEAFF
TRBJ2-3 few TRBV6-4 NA TGTGCCAGCAGTGTTAGGGGAGGCACAGATACGCAGTATTTT CASSVRGGTDTQYF
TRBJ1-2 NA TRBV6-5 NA TGTGCCAGCTCCCAAAGGGGGGGGTTTGACTATGGCTACACCTTC CASSQRGGFDYGYTF
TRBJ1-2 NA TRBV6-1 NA TGTGCCAGCAGTGAAGAGGGGGGCAACCCATTTTATGGCTACACCTTC CASSEEGGNPFYGYTF
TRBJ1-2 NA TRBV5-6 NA TGTGCCAGCAGCCCGACAACGGGTTATGGCTACACCTTC CASSPTTGYGYTF
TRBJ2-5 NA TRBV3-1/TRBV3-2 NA TGTGCCAGCAGCCCACGACTAGACCAAGAGACCCAGTACTTC CASSPRLDQETQYF
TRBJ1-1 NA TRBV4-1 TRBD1 TGCGCCAGCAGCCAAGGACAGGGTTACGGCACTGAAGCTTTCTTT CASSQGQGYGTEAFF
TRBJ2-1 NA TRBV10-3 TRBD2 TGTGCCATCAGTGAGCCCGGGACTAGATATGAGCAGTTCTTC CAISEPGTRYEQFF
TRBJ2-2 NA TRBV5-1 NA TGCGCCAGCAGCTTGGAGTGGATCGGGGGCGCTTCTGACACCGGGGAGCTGTTTTTT CASSLEWIGGASDTGELFF